This TCR beta chain emerged from a study of blood T cell repertoires in COVID-19. Study context: Specimens from acute and convalescent COVID-19 originated in the United States, Italy and Spain. PBMCs, B-cell-depleted T cells, or T cells provided the cDNA or gDNA that made up the material.

The CDR3 covers 12 residues. Germline lookup yields CDR1 MNHEY and CDR2 SVGAGI. V shed 4 bases and J shed 8 bases, with 11 bases lying between them. Original analysis: It was from reference gene primer amplification that nucleated cell counts were estimated. Assay: immunoSEQ multiplex PCR; the TCRdb copy retains only in-frame clones and omits some. The V and J calls and clone size are taken from that table; D and trimming were inferred from the DNA. The data show roughly 59,000 clones, around four fifths seen once. The chain carries TRBV6-5 and TRBJ1-2, with unresolved D. Sequencing was carried out using peripheral blood. The clonotype was recovered from a human donor in a cohort sampled during active COVID-19. DNA of the CDR3: TGTGCCAGCAGTTTACAACCGGGGGGCTACACCTTC. Translated, it gives CASSLQPGGYTF.